This T cell receptor (beta chain) was identified in a study of cytomegalovirus exposure and HLA in healthy donors. Study-level information: A subsequent analysis stated that the 100 to 150 validation repertoires were run on the same platform as the approximately 610 first-cohort repertoires. Study results and caveats: The study designated some 180 TCR beta chains cytomegalovirus-associated.

Points on this clone: Its specificity is not known.

Germline-derived CDR1 and CDR2 are GTSNPN and SVGIG (reference sequence). V lost 2 bases, J lost 0 bases, and 13 bases lay in between. CDR3 length: 15 residues. This table comes from immunoSEQ multiplex PCR, and its TCRdb copy is limited to in-frame clones, with some not included. The sample gives 57,000 or so clones, over 75% of which show up once; approximately 2.1% is in the top ten. This rearrangement joins TRBV30 to TRBJ1-1; perhaps TRBD1 as D (5 bases). The sequencing input was PBMCs. The sequence derives from a woman in her thirties in good health and CMV-seronegative. CDR3 nucleotides: TGTGCCTGGAGTAGCCGACAGATCATGAACACTGAAGCTTTCTTT. Amino acid sequence: CAWSSRQIMNTEAFF.